What follows are 5 T cell receptor beta chains derived from one specimen sequenced in a study of OX40 agonist ivuxolimab in advanced cancers. Produced via immunoSEQ multiplex PCR; TCRdb's table is partial and in-frame only. The data contain tens of thousands of clones, roughly four fifths of them seen just once; the ten biggest clones take up 6.6%. The sample was CD4+ or CD8+ T cells sorted from blood, taken in a trial of the OX40 agonist ivuxolimab. All receptors come from an adult with an advanced solid tumor such as melanoma, head and neck, liver or kidney cancer.

The chain employs TRBV10-2 and TRBJ1-5, with unresolved D. Deletions cut 7 bases from V and 6 bases from J, with 16 bases between. Germline CDR1 reads WSHSY; CDR2 reads SAAADI. CDR3 length equals 14 residues. In DNA, the CDR3 is TGCGCCAGCAACCGCGACCCCGAGAGTCAGCCCCAGCATTTT. The encoded protein is CASNRDPESQPQHF.

The V call is TRBV5-6, the J call TRBJ2-3; 10 nucleotides agree with TRBD2. Unmatched junction bases numbered 6, after V lost 2 bases and J lost 15 bases. Germline CDR1 and CDR2: SGHDT and YYEEEE. This CDR3 region has 12 residues. The CDR3 sequence is CASSLALAGDYF. DNA for the CDR3: TGTGCCAGCAGCTTAGCCCTAGCGGGAGATTATTTT.

V and J are TRBV6-1 and TRBJ2-7, with D perhaps being TRBD1 or TRBD2 (7 bases each). Trimming removed 7 bases at V and 0 bases at J, with 13 bases between. This CDR3 has 14 amino acids. The germline V gene encodes CDR1 MNHNS and CDR2 SASEGT. CDR3 sequence reads: CASMGGDSSYEQYF. The CDR3 coding sequence is TGTGCCAGCATGGGGGGGGACAGCTCCTACGAGCAGTACTTC.

This chain uses TRBV29-1 with TRBJ2-1; D assignment may be TRBD1 or TRBD2 (5 bases each). The CDR3 runs to 15 residues. The ends were cut back, 2 bases at V and 3 bases at J, with 14 bases in the middle. Germline lookup yields CDR1 SQVTM and CDR2 ANQGSEA. CDR3 protein: CSVEPSGTGYNEQFF. CDR3 sequence (DNA): TGCAGCGTTGAACCGTCCGGGACCGGCTACAATGAGCAGTTCTTC.

Points on this clone: One end of the junction fails to match germline, which may point to a read error. The V gene is TRBV2, the J gene TRBJ1-2, with D perhaps TRBD1 (6 bases). The CDR3 runs to 10 residues. Germline loops: CDR1 SNHLY, CDR2 FYNNEI. The CDR3 is CASGPQGGFF. The DNA for the CDR3 is TGTGCCAGCGGGCCACAGGGCGGATTCTTC.